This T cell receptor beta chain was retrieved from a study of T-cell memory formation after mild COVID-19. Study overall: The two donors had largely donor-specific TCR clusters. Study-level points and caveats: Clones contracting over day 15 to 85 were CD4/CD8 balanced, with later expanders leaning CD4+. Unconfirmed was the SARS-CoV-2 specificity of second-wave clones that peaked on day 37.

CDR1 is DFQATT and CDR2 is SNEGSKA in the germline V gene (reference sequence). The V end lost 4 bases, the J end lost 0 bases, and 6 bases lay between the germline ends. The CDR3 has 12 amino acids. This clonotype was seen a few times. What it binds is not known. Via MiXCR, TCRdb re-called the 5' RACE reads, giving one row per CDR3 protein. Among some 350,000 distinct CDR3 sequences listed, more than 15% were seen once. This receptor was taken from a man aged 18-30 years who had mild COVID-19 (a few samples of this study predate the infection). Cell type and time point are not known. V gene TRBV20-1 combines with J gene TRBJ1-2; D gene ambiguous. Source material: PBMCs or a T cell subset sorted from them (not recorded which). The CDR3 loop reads CSATRPNYGYTF. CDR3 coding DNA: TGCAGTGCTACCCGACCTAACTATGGCTACACCTTC.